This TCR beta chain derives from a study of CD4 T cells in relation to SARS-CoV-2 and coronaviruses. The study's findings and limits: In around 60% of donors, memory CD4+ clonotypes crossrecognized SARS-CoV-2 and at least one common cold coronavirus spike.

Note on this clone: Its antigen is unidentified.

Clones were read by immunoSEQ multiplex PCR, and TCRdb kept only the in-frame ones, dropping some. The sample yields around 11,000 clones, about 90% seen once. The CDR3 loop spans 20 amino acids. Material: naive CD4+ T cells from PBMCs. Specified subset: naive CD4+ T cells isolated by negative enrichment. This clonotype was sampled from an adult with COVID-19. The chain uses TRBV21-1 and TRBJ2-3; the DNA was not used to check the table's D call, TRBD2. TRBV21-1 is a listed pseudogene. In DNA, the CDR3 is TGTGCCAGCAGCAAAGCCGGACACCTCCGGAGGGTAGTCGAGGTAGATACGCAGTATTTT. Its translation: CASSKAGHLRRVVEVDTQYF.